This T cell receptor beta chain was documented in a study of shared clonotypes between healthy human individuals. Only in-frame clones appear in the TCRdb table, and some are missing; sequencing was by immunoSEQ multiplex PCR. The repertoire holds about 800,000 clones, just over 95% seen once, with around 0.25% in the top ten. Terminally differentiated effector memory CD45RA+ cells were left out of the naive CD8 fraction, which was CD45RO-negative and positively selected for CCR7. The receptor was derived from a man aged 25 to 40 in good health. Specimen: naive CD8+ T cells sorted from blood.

The CDR3 DNA is TGTGCCAGCAGCGTGGCGAACTCCTACGAGCAGTACTTC. Protein sequence: CASSVANSYEQYF. This chain links TRBV7-9 with TRBJ2-7; D gene unclear. V dropped 5 bases and J dropped 0 bases, with 8 bases sitting between them. This CDR3 is 13 amino acids long. Germline values: CDR1 SEHNR, CDR2 FQNEAQ (reference sequence). The variable domain in full, with the rest retrieved from reference TRBV7-9 and TRBJ2-7, is DTGVSQNPRHKITKRGQNVTFRCDPISEHNRLYWYRQTLGQGPEFLTYFQNEAQLEKSRLLSDRFSAERPKGSFSTLEIQRTEQGDSAMYLCASSVANSYEQYFGPGTRLTVT.